The next 2 T cell receptor beta chains were all read from a single sample in a study of CD8 T cells in ankylosing spondylitis. TCRdb processed the 5' RACE reads anew with MiXCR; each CDR3 protein has one entry. The table includes over 75,000 distinct CDR3 sequences, 8.8% detected once. Sequencing was performed on blood, either unsorted or a sorted T cell fraction (not recorded which). Every receptor here comes from a male donor with ankylosing spondylitis or in good health (not recorded which).

This clonotype appeared many times. V gene TRBV28 combines with J gene TRBJ2-3; TRBD2 matches 12 bases. CDR1 and CDR2 from the germline V gene are MDHEN and SYDVKM. The ends lost 3 bases at V and 6 bases at J; junction bases unmatched: 10. This CDR3 region has 17 residues. CDR3 DNA: TGTGCCAGCAGTTTGAGACTAGCGGGGGAAGGTGGGGATACGCAGTATTTT. As protein: CASSLRLAGEGGDTQYF.

The chain is built from TRBV13 and TRBJ1-1, with D possibly being TRBD1 (5 bases). The CDR3 consists of 14 residues. Trimming cost V 5 bases and J 5 bases, with 15 bases left between them. CDR1 and CDR2 (germline): PRHDT, FYEKMQ (reference sequence). This CDR3 is CASSPFGRDTEAFF. The DNA of the CDR3 is TGTGCCAGCAGCCCTTTTGGCAGGGATACTGAAGCTTTCTTT. Variable domain in full (rest from reference TRBV13 and TRBJ1-1): AAGVIQSPRHLIKEKRETATLKCYPIPRHDTVYWYQQGPGQDPQFLISFYEKMQSDKGSIPDRFSAQQFSDYHSELNMSSLELGDSALYFCASSPFGRDTEAFFGQGTRLTVV.